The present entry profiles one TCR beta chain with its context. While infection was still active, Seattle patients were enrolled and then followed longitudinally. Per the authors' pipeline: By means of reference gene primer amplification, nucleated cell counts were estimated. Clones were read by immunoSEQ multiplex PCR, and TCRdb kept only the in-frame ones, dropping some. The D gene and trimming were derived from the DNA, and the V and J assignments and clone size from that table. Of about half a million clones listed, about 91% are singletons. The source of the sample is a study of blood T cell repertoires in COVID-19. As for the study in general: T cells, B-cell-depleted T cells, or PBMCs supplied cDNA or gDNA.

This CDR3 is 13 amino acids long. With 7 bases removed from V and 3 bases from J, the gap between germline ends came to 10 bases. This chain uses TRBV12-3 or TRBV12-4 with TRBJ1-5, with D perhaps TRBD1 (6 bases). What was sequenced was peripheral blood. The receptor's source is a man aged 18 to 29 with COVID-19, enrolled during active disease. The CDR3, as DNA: TGTGCCAGCAAACAGGGACACAATCAGCCCCAGCATTTT. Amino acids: CASKQGHNQPQHF.